The clone carrying this T cell receptor beta chain appeared a few times. Profiling relied on immunoSEQ multiplex PCR, and the TCRdb table lists in-frame clones only, not all of them. The sample lists 55,000 to 75,000 clones; roughly three quarters were seen once. The data were obtained in a study of neoadjuvant anti-PD-1 for oral cavity cancer. About the research overall: Patients without progression received a fourth nivolumab dose around day 43, then surgical resection on days 50-56.

This CDR3 is built from 12 residues. V lost 7 bases to trimming and J lost 4 bases; unmatched junction nucleotides: 1. CDR1 and CDR2 from the germline V gene are SGHTA and FQGNSA. This specimen consisted of PBMCs, obtained before nivolumab (anti-PD-1) treatment. The sequence was collected from a person aged 40 to 85 with oral cavity squamous cell carcinoma. The chain recombines TRBV7-2 with TRBJ2-7; TRBD2 agrees at 10 bases. CDR3 bases: TGTGCCAGCAAAGCGGGGGGGTACGAGCAGTACTTC. Protein: CASKAGGYEQYF.